This T cell receptor (beta chain) comes out of a study of cytomegalovirus exposure and HLA in healthy donors. The PCR ran on 60 Vbeta and 13 Jbeta primers. The method was immunoSEQ multiplex PCR; TCRdb's version includes in-frame clones alone and lacks a portion of them. Of roughly 200,000 clones in the sample, around four fifths were seen once. On this clone: Its antigen remains unknown.

The study, taken as a whole, reports: Around 160 TCR beta chains were listed as cytomegalovirus-associated.

Trimming took 0 bases from V and 3 from J; bases not matched to a gene: 4. The CDR3 is 16 amino acids. Germline assignment: CDR1 SGHAT and CDR2 FQNNGV. This receptor was obtained from an older woman in good health and CMV-seropositive. The J gene is TRBJ2-3, the V gene TRBV11-2; 9 nucleotides align to TRBD2. Sequencing used PBMCs. CDR3 nucleotides: TGTGCCAGCAGCTTAGAGAGAGCGGGGGGAACAGATACGCAGTATTTT. This gives the protein CASSLERAGGTDTQYF.